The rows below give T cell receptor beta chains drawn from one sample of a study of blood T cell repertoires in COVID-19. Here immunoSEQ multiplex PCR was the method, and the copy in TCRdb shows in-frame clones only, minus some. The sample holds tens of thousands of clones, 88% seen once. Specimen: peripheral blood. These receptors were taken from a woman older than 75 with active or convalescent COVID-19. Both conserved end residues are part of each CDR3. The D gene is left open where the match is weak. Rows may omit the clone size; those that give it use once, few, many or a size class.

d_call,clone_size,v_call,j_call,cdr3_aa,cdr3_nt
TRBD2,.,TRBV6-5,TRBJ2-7,CASSYIGLAVYEQYF,TGTGCCAGCAGTTATATCGGACTAGCGGTCTACGAGCAGTACTTC
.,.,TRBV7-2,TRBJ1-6,CASSLFEGRNSPLHF,TGTGCCAGCAGCTTATTCGAGGGTCGGAATTCACCCCTCCACTTT
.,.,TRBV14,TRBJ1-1,CASSQVSIASEAFF,TGTGCCAGCAGCCAAGTGAGCATCGCCTCTGAAGCTTTCTTT
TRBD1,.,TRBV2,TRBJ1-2,CASSPAGTEYGYTF,TGTGCCAGCAGCCCTGCCGGGACAGAGTATGGCTACACCTTC
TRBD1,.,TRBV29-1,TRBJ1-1,CSALDRVKAEAFF,TGCAGCGCCCTTGACAGGGTAAAGGCTGAAGCTTTCTTT
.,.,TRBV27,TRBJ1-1,CASSFLTGVGNTEAFF,TGTGCCAGCAGTTTCCTCACCGGGGTGGGGAACACTGAAGCTTTCTTT
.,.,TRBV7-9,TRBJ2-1,CASSLQTVYNEQFF,TGTGCCAGCAGCCTCCAGACAGTGTACAATGAGCAGTTCTTC
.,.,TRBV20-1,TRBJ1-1,CSARTGQRAFF,TGCAGTGCTAGGACAGGACAGAGGGCTTTCTTT
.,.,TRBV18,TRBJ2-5,CASSPPASRETQYF,TGTGCCAGCTCACCACCGGCTAGCAGGGAGACCCAGTACTTC
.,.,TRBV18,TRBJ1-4,CASSQQRRGEKLFF,TGTGCCAGCTCCCAACAGAGGAGGGGTGAAAAACTGTTTTTT
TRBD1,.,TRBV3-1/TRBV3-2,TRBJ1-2,CASSQDGTGKGYGYTF,TGTGCCAGCAGCCAAGACGGGACAGGGAAAGGCTATGGCTACACCTTC
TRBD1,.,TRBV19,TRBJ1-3,CASARDRGLITGNTIYF,TGTGCCAGTGCCCGGGACAGGGGATTGATAACTGGAAACACCATATATTTT
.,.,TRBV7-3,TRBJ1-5,CASSYSPGIGNQPQHF,TGTGCCAGCAGCTACAGTCCGGGAATCGGCAATCAGCCCCAGCATTTT
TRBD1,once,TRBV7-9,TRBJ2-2,CASSFTGGLTGELFF,TGTGCCAGCAGCTTCACAGGGGGCCTGACCGGGGAGCTGTTTTTT
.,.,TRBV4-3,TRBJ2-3,CASSRTRIDTQYF,TGCGCCAGCAGCCGAACTAGAATAGATACGCAGTATTTT
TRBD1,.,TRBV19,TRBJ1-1,CATRDRGRGDTEAFF,TGTGCCACCCGGGACAGGGGGCGCGGGGACACTGAAGCTTTCTTT
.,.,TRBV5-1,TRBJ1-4,CASRFTVATNEKLFF,TGCGCCAGCCGATTTACGGTTGCAACTAATGAAAAACTGTTTTTT
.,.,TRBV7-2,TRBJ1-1,CASSLVRTGNTEAFF,TGTGCCAGCAGCTTAGTGAGAACGGGGAACACTGAAGCTTTCTTT
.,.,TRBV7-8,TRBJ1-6,CASSQTGTVLNNSPLHF,TGTGCCAGCAGTCAAACAGGGACGGTGCTTAATAATTCACCCCTCCACTTT
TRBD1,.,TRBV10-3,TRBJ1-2,CAIRQGGHGYTF,TGTGCCATAAGACAGGGAGGACATGGCTACACCTTC
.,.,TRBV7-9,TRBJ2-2,CASSPAKNTGELFF,TGTGCCAGCAGCCCCGCGAAGAACACCGGGGAGCTGTTTTTT
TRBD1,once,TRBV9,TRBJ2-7,CASSKGQGIYEQYF,TGTGCCAGCAGCAAGGGACAGGGGATCTACGAGCAGTACTTC
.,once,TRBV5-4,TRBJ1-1,CASSLVGSPDTEAFF,TGTGCCAGCAGCTTAGTGGGCTCCCCGGACACTGAAGCTTTCTTT
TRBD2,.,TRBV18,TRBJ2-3,CASSQSLAGEDTQYF,TGTGCCAGCTCACAGTCACTAGCGGGAGAGGATACGCAGTATTTT
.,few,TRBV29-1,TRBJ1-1,CSVEDQGVSNTEAFF,TGCAGCGTTGAAGATCAAGGGGTCTCGAACACTGAAGCTTTCTTT
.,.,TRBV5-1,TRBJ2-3,CASSLEMRDTQYF,TGCGCCAGCAGCTTGGAAATGCGGGATACGCAGTATTTT
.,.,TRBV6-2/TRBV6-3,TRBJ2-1,CASSTTTRSYNEQFF,TGTGCCAGCAGTACTACTACGCGTTCCTACAATGAGCAGTTCTTC
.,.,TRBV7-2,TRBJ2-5,CASSSLETQYF,TGTGCCAGCAGCTCACTAGAGACCCAGTACTTC
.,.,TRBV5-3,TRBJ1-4,CARSSGGEGEKLFF,TGTGCCAGAAGCTCCGGTGGCGAGGGTGAAAAACTGTTTTTT
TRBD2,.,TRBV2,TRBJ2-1,CACGGQRADNEQFF,TGTGCCTGCGGGGGGCAGCGGGCTGACAATGAGCAGTTCTTC
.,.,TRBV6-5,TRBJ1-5,CASSYSSALNQPQHF,TGTGCCAGCAGTTACTCAAGCGCCTTGAATCAGCCCCAGCATTTT
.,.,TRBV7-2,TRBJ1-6,CASSLAGRGSSPLHF,TGTGCCAGCAGCTTAGCAGGGCGGGGGAGTTCACCCCTCCACTTT
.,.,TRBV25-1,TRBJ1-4,CASTPRAPNEKLFF,TGTGCCAGCACCCCAAGAGCACCTAATGAAAAACTGTTTTTT
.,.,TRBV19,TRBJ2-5,CASNPTPETQYF,TGTGCCAGTAATCCTACTCCAGAGACCCAGTACTTC
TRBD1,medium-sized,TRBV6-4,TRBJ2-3,CASSEKGQGPDTQYF,TGTGCCAGCAGTGAAAAGGGACAGGGGCCAGATACGCAGTATTTT
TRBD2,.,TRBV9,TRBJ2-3,CASTRTSGRVGTDTQYF,TGTGCCAGCACCAGGACTAGCGGGAGGGTTGGGACAGATACGCAGTATTTT
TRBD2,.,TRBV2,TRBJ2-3,CASGLASTDTQYF,TGTGCCAGCGGACTAGCGAGCACAGATACGCAGTATTTT
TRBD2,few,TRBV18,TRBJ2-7,CASAESAGGPPGYEQYF,TGTGCCAGCGCGGAATCAGCGGGAGGGCCTCCGGGCTACGAGCAGTACTTC
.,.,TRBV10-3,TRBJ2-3,CAISENRDTQYF,TGTGCCATCAGTGAGAATCGAGATACGCAGTATTTT
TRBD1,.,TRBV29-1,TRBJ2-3,CSVRDGTGGRRDTQYF,TGCAGCGTCCGCGATGGGACAGGGGGCAGAAGAGATACGCAGTATTTT
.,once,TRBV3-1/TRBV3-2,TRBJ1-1,CASSQRGAGEAFF,TGTGCCAGCAGCCAGAGAGGGGCGGGGGAAGCTTTCTTT
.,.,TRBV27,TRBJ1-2,CASSRIGQTLDGYTF,TGTGCCAGCAGTCGAATTGGACAGACCCTCGATGGCTACACCTTC
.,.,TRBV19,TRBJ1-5,CASSTQGFNQPQHF,TGTGCCAGTAGTACACAGGGTTTCAATCAGCCCCAGCATTTT
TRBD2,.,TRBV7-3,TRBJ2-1,CASSSRLAGGPNEQFF,TGTGCCAGCAGCTCCAGACTAGCGGGAGGGCCCAATGAGCAGTTCTTC
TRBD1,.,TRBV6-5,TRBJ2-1,CASSYSGRGYNEQFF,TGTGCCAGCAGTTACTCGGGCAGGGGGTACAATGAGCAGTTCTTC
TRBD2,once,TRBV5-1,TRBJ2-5,CASNSGAGGPETQYF,TGCGCCAGCAACTCCGGAGCGGGAGGGCCGGAGACCCAGTACTTC